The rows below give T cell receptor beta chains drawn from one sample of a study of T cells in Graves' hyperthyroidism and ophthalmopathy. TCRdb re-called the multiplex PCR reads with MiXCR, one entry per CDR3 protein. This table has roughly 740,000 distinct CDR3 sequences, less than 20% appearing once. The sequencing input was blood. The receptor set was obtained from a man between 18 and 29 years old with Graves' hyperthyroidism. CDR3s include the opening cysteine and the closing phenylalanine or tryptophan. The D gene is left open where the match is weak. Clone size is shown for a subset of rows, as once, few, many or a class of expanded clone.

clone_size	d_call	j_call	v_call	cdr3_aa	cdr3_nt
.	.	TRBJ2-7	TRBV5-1	CASSFMHSAYEQYF	TGCGCCAGCAGCTTCATGCACAGCGCCTACGAGCAGTACTTC
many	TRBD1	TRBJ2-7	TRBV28	CASSLPGTGWFEGSYEQYF	TGTGCCAGCAGTTTGCCCGGGACAGGGTGGTTTGAGGGCTCCTACGAGCAGTACTTC
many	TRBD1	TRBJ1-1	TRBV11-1	CASSSGQGARGTEAFF	TGTGCCAGCAGCTCGGGACAGGGGGCGCGGGGCACTGAAGCTTTCTTT
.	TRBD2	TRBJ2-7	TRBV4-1	CASSQGGIYEQYF	TGCGCCAGCAGCCAGGGAGGGATCTACGAGCAGTACTTC
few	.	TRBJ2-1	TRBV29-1	CSVANPTLNEQFF	TGCAGCGTTGCTAATCCTACGTTAAATGAGCAGTTCTTC
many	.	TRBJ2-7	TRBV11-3	CASNQATGQGRAYEQYF	TGTGCCAGCAACCAAGCTACCGGGCAGGGTAGGGCCTACGAGCAGTACTTC
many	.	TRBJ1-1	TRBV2	CASSEAGGAFF	TGTGCCAGCAGTGAAGCGGGAGGAGCTTTCTTT
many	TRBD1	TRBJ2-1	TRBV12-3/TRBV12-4	CASSHDRGNEQFF	TGTGCCAGCAGTCACGACAGGGGAAATGAGCAGTTCTTC
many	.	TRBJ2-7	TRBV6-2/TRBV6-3	CASSLQREQYF	TGTGCCAGCAGTTTACAGCGGGAGCAGTACTTC
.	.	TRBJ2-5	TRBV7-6	CASSPEAGKETQYF	TGTGCCAGCAGCCCGGAGGCTGGAAAAGAGACCCAGTACTTC
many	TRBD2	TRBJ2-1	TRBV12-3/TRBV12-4	CASSLWLAGGEDEQFF	TGTGCCAGCAGTTTATGGTTAGCGGGAGGGGAGGATGAGCAGTTCTTC
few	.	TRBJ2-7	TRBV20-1	CSASPRYEQYF	TGCAGTGCTAGTCCCCGGTACGAGCAGTACTTC
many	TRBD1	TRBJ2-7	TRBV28	CATTLGRGLYEQYF	TGTGCCACCACTCTAGGCAGGGGGCTGTACGAGCAGTACTTC
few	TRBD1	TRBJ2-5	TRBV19	CASSIQTGGETQYF	TGTGCCAGTAGTATCCAGACAGGGGGAGAGACCCAGTACTTC
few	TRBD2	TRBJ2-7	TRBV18	CASSNQWLAGNEQYF	TGTGCCAGCTCTAACCAATGGCTAGCGGGAAATGAGCAGTACTTC
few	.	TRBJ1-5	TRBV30	CAFDRGYSNQPQHF	TGTGCCTTTGACAGAGGCTATAGCAATCAGCCCCAGCATTTT
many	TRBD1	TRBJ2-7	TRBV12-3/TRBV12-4	CASSLAGTDYEQYF	TGTGCCAGCAGTCTTGCAGGGACAGACTACGAGCAGTACTTC
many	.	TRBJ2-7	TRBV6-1	CATRGQAKAHEQYF	TGTGCCACGAGAGGGCAGGCTAAGGCCCACGAGCAGTACTTC
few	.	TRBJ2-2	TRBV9	CASSVRGDTGELFF	TGTGCCAGCAGCGTTAGAGGGGACACCGGGGAGCTGTTTTTT
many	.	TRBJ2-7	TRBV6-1	CASAAADQAYEQYF	TGTGCCAGCGCCGCTGCGGACCAAGCCTACGAGCAGTACTTC
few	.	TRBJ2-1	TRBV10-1	CASSEVQGGVYNEQFF	TGCGCCAGCAGTGAGGTCCAAGGTGGGGTTTACAATGAGCAGTTCTTC
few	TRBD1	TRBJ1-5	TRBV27	CASRPGTGPYSNQPQHF	TGTGCCAGCAGACCCGGGACAGGGCCTTATAGCAATCAGCCCCAGCATTTT
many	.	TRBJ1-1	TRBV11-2	CASSSHLNTEAFF	TGTGCCAGCAGCTCCCATTTGAACACTGAAGCTTTCTTT
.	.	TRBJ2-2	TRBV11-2	CASSSTGDRSTGELFF	TGTGCCAGCAGCTCCACTGGCGATAGAAGCACCGGGGAGCTGTTTTTT
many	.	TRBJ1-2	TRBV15	CATSRDNGFALYTF	TGTGCCACCAGCAGAGATAACGGGTTTGCCCTCTACACCTTC
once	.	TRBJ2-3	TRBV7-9	CASSLGGPSDTQYF	TGTGCCAGCAGCCTCGGCGGACCCTCAGATACGCAGTATTTT
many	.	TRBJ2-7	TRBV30	CAWSLTGREYEQYF	TGTGCCTGGAGTTTGACAGGGCGGGAGTACGAGCAGTACTTC
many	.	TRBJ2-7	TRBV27	CASSYVGPRGTYEQYF	TGTGCCAGCAGTTATGTCGGGCCGAGAGGGACCTACGAGCAGTACTTC
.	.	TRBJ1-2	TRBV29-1	CSVDGGRNYGYTF	TGCAGCGTTGATGGGGGGCGAAACTATGGCTACACCTTC
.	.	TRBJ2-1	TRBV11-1	CASSLRPSYNEQFF	TGTGCCAGCAGCTTAAGACCCTCCTACAATGAGCAGTTCTTC
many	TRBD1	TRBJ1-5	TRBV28	CASSFGTVQPQHF	TGTGCCAGCAGTTTTGGGACAGTCCAGCCCCAGCATTTT
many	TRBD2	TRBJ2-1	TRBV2	CASNRAGSSYNEQFF	TGTGCCAGCAATAGAGCGGGAAGCTCCTACAATGAGCAGTTCTTC
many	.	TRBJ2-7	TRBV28	CASRSGTPIPPEQYF	TGTGCCAGCAGATCCGGGACACCCATCCCCCCCGAGCAGTACTTC
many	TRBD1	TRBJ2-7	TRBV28	CASSLSPTGAYEQYF	TGTGCCAGCAGTTTATCTCCGACAGGGGCCTACGAGCAGTACTTC
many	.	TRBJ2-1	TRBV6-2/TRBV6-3	CASSPLLSSDAYNEQFF	TGTGCCAGCAGTCCCCTACTGAGTAGTGATGCCTACAATGAGCAGTTCTTC
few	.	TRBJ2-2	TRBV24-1	CATSDSGLLSRELFF	TGTGCCACCAGTGACTCGGGACTCTTGAGCCGGGAGCTGTTTTTT
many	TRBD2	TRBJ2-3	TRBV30	CAWSLAGVADTQYF	TGTGCCTGGTCCCTAGCGGGAGTGGCAGATACGCAGTATTTT
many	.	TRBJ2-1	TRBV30	CAWSVSRGQFF	TGTGCCTGGAGTGTATCAAGAGGGCAGTTCTTC
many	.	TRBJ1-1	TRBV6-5	CASSYESVGTEAFF	TGTGCCAGCAGTTACGAGAGTGTAGGGACTGAAGCTTTCTTT
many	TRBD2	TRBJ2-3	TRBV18	CASSPMTSGGLDTQYF	TGTGCCAGCTCACCAATGACTAGCGGTGGATTGGATACGCAGTATTTT
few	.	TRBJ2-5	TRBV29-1	CSVMGGPILQETQYF	TGCAGCGTGATGGGGGGCCCTATCCTCCAAGAGACCCAGTACTTC
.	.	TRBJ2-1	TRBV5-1	CASSFGGAGYNEQFF	TGCGCCAGCAGCTTTGGGGGAGCGGGTTACAATGAGCAGTTCTTC
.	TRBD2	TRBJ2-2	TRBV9	CASQRGLAGVGELFF	TGTGCCAGTCAACGGGGACTAGCGGGAGTCGGGGAGCTGTTTTTT
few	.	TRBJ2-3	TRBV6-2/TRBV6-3	CASKGLSTDTQYF	TGTGCCAGCAAGGGACTCAGCACAGATACGCAGTATTTT
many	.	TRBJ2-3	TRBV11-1	CASTPGGITTDPQQYF	TGTGCCAGCACCCCAGGTGGGATCACAACCGATCCCCAGCAGTATTTT
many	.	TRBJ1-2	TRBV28	CASSPLYEGVRGYTF	TGTGCCAGCAGTCCCCTTTATGAGGGAGTTCGTGGCTACACCTTC
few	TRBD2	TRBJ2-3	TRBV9	CASSVGVLAGVGDTQYF	TGTGCCAGCAGCGTAGGGGTGCTAGCGGGAGTTGGAGATACGCAGTATTTT
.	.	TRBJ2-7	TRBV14	CASSQRTANYEQYF	TGTGCCAGCAGCCAGAGGACTGCGAACTACGAGCAGTACTTC
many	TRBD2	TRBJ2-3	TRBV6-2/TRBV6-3	CASSYSGGRADTQYF	TGTGCCAGCAGTTACTCTGGCGGGAGGGCCGATACGCAGTATTTT
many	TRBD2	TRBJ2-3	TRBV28	CASSFHPGLAGIPDTQYF	TGTGCCAGCAGTTTTCACCCCGGACTAGCGGGAATCCCAGATACGCAGTATTTT
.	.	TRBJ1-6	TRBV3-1	CASRGGGSPLHF	TGTGCCAGCCGAGGGGGGGGTTCACCCCTCCACTTT
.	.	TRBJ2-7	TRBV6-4	CASSYPRNRAYEQYF	TGTGCCAGCAGTTACCCCCGGAACAGGGCATACGAGCAGTACTTC
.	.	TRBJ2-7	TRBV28	CASRSLGDGEAEGYEQYF	TGTGCCAGCAGAAGTTTGGGGGACGGGGAGGCCGAAGGCTACGAGCAGTACTTC
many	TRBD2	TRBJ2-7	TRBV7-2	CASSLRLAGGPAYEQYF	TGTGCCAGCAGCCTCCGACTAGCGGGAGGGCCTGCGTACGAGCAGTACTTC
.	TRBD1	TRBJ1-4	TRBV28	CASRENQGVGEKLFF	TGTGCCAGTCGCGAAAACCAGGGGGTAGGGGAAAAACTGTTTTTT
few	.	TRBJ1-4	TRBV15	CATSRDAWAAGEKLFF	TGTGCCACCAGCAGAGATGCGTGGGCGGCGGGTGAAAAACTGTTTTTT
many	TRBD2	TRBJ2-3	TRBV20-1	CSATAGGTDTQYF	TGCAGTGCTACAGCGGGAGGCACAGATACGCAGTATTTT
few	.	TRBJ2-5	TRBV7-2	CASSLGGRLLETQYF	TGTGCCAGCAGCTTAGGGGGGCGCCTTCTGGAGACCCAGTACTTC
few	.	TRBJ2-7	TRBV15	CATSRDRDMTYEQYF	TGTGCCACCAGCAGAGACCGGGACATGACCTACGAGCAGTACTTC
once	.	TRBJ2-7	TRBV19	CASIIRTGPSYEQYF	TGTGCCAGTATTATTCGTACGGGGCCCTCCTACGAGCAGTACTTC